These 30 T cell receptor beta chains were sequenced from one sample in a study of regulatory T cells in long-lasting Graves disease. Arm-PCR of CDR3 regions with iRepertoire HTBI primers generated TCR beta libraries. TCRdb redid the calling of the multiplex PCR reads with MiXCR, one entry per CDR3 protein. The table records about 220,000 distinct CDR3 sequences, about 19% of them present only once. Time point here: newly diagnosed GD, antithyroid drugs for less than 3 months. PBMC RNA was the source of the TCR library. The sample was also linked to a second study, of T cells in Graves' hyperthyroidism and ophthalmopathy.

The source material was peripheral blood mononuclear cells (PBMCs), sampled at new diagnosis, from a patient treated with antithyroid drugs. These receptors were collected from a woman in her twenties or thirties with Graves disease.

This clonotype was observed many times. The rearrangement links TRBV2 to TRBJ1-2; D is unresolved. CDR3 length equals 15 residues. Germline V CDR1 and CDR2: SNHLY, FYNNEI. The V end lost 2 bases, the J end lost 8 bases, and 18 bases lay between the germline ends. The CDR3 nucleotides read TGTGCCAGCAGTGAAAATGGGGAGCGGGGTGGAGGCTACACCTTC. Translation: CASSENGERGGGYTF.

The chain recombines TRBV6-1 with TRBJ2-7; 15 nucleotides align to TRBD2. The germline V gene has CDR1 MNHNS and CDR2 SASEGT. This CDR3 is built from 17 residues. V lost 6 bases and J lost 0; bases outside the gene matches: 6. CDR3 sequence reads: CASRGLAGGPFSYEQYF. The CDR3 region has the DNA TGTGCCAGCAGAGGACTAGCGGGAGGGCCTTTCTCCTACGAGCAGTACTTC.

In this sample, this clonotype turned up many times. This chain joins TRBV6-1 and TRBJ2-2, with a weak D call TRBD2 (6 bases). The V end lost 11 bases, the J end lost 5 bases, and 12 bases lay between the germline ends. Germline CDR1 and CDR2: MNHNS and SASEGT. The CDR3 runs 12 residues. CDR3 sequence (DNA): TGTGCCTACACGGGGGATACCGGGGAGCTGTTTTTT. Its protein product is CAYTGDTGELFF.

This clonotype was found many times. The chain carries TRBV3-1 and TRBJ1-4; D not certain. CDR1 and CDR2 from the germline V gene are LGHDT and YNNKEL (reference sequence). Trimming removed 1 base at V and 7 bases at J, with 7 bases between. The CDR3 extends over 13 amino acids. CDR3 DNA: TGTGCCAGCAGCCAAGGGGCCAGTGAAAAACTGTTTTTT. Amino acid sequence: CASSQGASEKLFF.

This clonotype has more than one count but fewer than ten. The chain couples TRBV28 to TRBJ1-1; 9 bases map to TRBD1. Trimming at V came to 5 bases and at J to 1 base, leaving 5 bases not matched to a gene. CDR1 and CDR2 from the germline V gene are MDHEN and SYDVKM. The CDR3 loop spans 15 amino acids. The CDR3 here is CASSLSGQGNTEAFF. CDR3 DNA sequence: TGTGCCAGCAGTCTATCGGGACAGGGGAACACTGAAGCTTTCTTT. The full variable domain, its missing parts supplied by reference TRBV28 and TRBJ1-1, is DVKVTQSSRYLVKRTGEKVFLECVQDMDHENMFWYRQDPGLGLRLIYFSYDVKMKEKGDIPEGYSVSREKKERFSLILESASTNQTSMYLCASSLSGQGNTEAFFGQGTRLTVV.

This clonotype showed up many times. The chain employs TRBV4-2 and TRBJ2-7, with D hard to call. Between the trimmed V and J ends, which lost 1 base and 4 bases, there was a span of 11 bases. The length of the CDR3 is 14 residues. Per germline, CDR1 LGHNA and CDR2 YNFKEQ. The CDR3 nucleotides read TGTGCCAGCAGCCAAGGGTTAGATAGGTACGAGCAGTACTTC. It codes for CASSQGLDRYEQYF.

This clonotype has ten or more counts. CDR3 DNA: TGTGCCAGTAGCGACAGTGCGAACACTGAAGCTTTCTTT. Translated: CASSDSANTEAFF. This sequence joins TRBV19 and TRBJ1-1; D is possibly TRBD1 (5 bases). Germline loops: CDR1 LNHDA, CDR2 SQIVND (reference sequence). Trimming removed 6 bases at V and 1 base at J, with 9 bases between. This CDR3 comprises 13 residues. The full variable domain, rest sourced from reference TRBV19 and TRBJ1-1, is DGGITQSPKYLFRKEGQNVTLSCEQNLNHDAMYWYRQDPGQGLRLIYYSQIVNDFQKGDIAEGYSVSREKKESFPLTVTSAQKNPTAFYLCASSDSANTEAFFGQGTRLTVV.

This clonotype was observed a few times. V gene TRBV6-1 combines with J gene TRBJ1-5; 7 nucleotides line up with TRBD1. Unmatched junction bases numbered 18, after V lost 6 bases and J lost 4 bases. The CDR3 length is 18 residues. Germline V lookup: CDR1 MNHNS, CDR2 SASEGT. CDR3 region: CASSDGTTSGGKNQPQHF. The CDR3 DNA is TGTGCCAGCAGCGATGGGACGACTTCAGGGGGAAAGAATCAGCCCCAGCATTTT.

This clonotype was seen repeatedly, ten times or more. The chain uses TRBV6-1 and TRBJ2-2; D not certain. Between the trimmed V and J ends, which lost 5 bases and 4 bases, there was a span of 8 bases. The CDR3 runs to 13 residues. CDR1 and CDR2 (germline): MNHNS, SASEGT. This chain's CDR3 is CASSRDITGELFF. Written as DNA, the CDR3 is TGTGCCAGCAGTAGGGATATCACCGGGGAGCTGTTTTTT.

This clonotype was recorded at least ten times. J is TRBJ2-1 and V is TRBV5-1; D not certain. The CDR3 spans 12 residues. V was shortened by 3 bases and J by 5 bases, with 6 bases between the two germline ends. Germline V lookup: CDR1 SGHRS, CDR2 YFSETQ. The CDR3 region is CASSYSNNEQFF. The CDR3 DNA is TGCGCCAGCAGCTACTCTAACAATGAGCAGTTCTTC.

Worth noting for this clonotype: One base separates it from a far larger clone, so it is likely a read error. A read error is likely, as this CDR3 ends without the conserved phenylalanine or tryptophan. The genes are TRBV27 and TRBJ1-1; TRBD1 aligns across 7 bases. The CDR3 is made up of 14 amino acids. CDR1 is MNHEY, CDR2 SMNVEV, per germline (reference sequence). V shed 5 bases and J 1 base; nucleotides not matched to a gene: 4. The CDR3 nucleotides are TGTGCCAGCAGTCGACAGGGCGCGAACACTGAAGCTTTCTCT. Translated, it gives CASSRQGANTEAFS.

This clonotype came up many times. This chain links TRBV7-3 with TRBJ2-6; no firm D call. Germline CDR1 is SGHTA and CDR2 is FQGTGA. The length of the CDR3 is 13 residues. Trimming cost V 7 bases and J 0 bases, with 4 bases left between them. The CDR3 bases are TGTGCCAGCAAGCCCTCTGGGGCCAACGTCCTGACTTTC. Translated, it gives CASKPSGANVLTF.

This clonotype was seen only a few times. This chain joins TRBV7-9 and TRBJ2-2, with D hard to call. V lost 4 bases and J lost 2, with 14 bases in between. Germline CDR1 SEHNR, CDR2 FQNEAQ (reference sequence). The CDR3 consists of 16 residues. CDR3 sequence (DNA): TGTGCCAGCAGCTCACCCATTTTTTTTAACACCGGGGAGCTGTTTTTT. This sequence encodes CASSSPIFFNTGELFF.

In its sample, this clonotype was seen many times. The V and J genes are TRBV12-3 or TRBV12-4 and TRBJ2-4; 14 bases agree with TRBD2. The CDR3 extends over 17 amino acids. Germline trimming cut 5 bases from V and 1 base from J; bases unmatched to any gene: 4. The CDR3 region has the DNA TGTGCCAGCAGTCCGACTAGCGGGGGGGCGGCCAAAAACATTCAGTACTTC. This codes for CASSPTSGGAAKNIQYF.

This clonotype was seen repeatedly, ten times or more. The chain is built from TRBV6-1 and TRBJ1-1; 8 nucleotides match TRBD1. J lost 4 bases, V lost 5 bases, and 9 bases had no gene match. Germline V gene sequence: CDR1 MNHNS, CDR2 SASEGT. The CDR3 runs 15 residues. The CDR3 region is CASSPTLTGGTEAFF. Here the CDR3 DNA reads TGTGCCAGCAGTCCCACCCTAACAGGGGGCACTGAAGCTTTCTTT.

Ten or more counts support this clonotype. V usage is TRBV6-1 and J usage is TRBJ1-2; D is possibly TRBD1 (6 bases). This CDR3 comprises 13 residues. Trimming cost V 10 bases and J 8 bases, with 20 bases left between them. CDR1 is MNHNS and CDR2 is SASEGT in the germline V gene. The CDR3 loop reads CATRDTLVKGYTF. CDR3 DNA: TGTGCCACCCGGGACACTCTCGTCAAAGGCTACACCTTC.

This clonotype was seen many times. The rearrangement joins TRBV28 to TRBJ2-4; D might be TRBD2 (6 bases). The CDR3 extends over 17 amino acids. V gave up 7 bases and J gave up 0 bases, with 19 bases separating them. Germline V gives CDR1 MDHEN, CDR2 SYDVKM. For the CDR3, the DNA is TGTGCCAGCAACGGCAGGTTTGGGGGACTAGCCAAAAACATTCAGTACTTC. This translates into CASNGRFGGLAKNIQYF.

This clonotype has ten or more counts. This sequence joins TRBV3-1 and TRBJ1-6, with 7 bases matching TRBD1. This CDR3 has 14 residues. The germline V gene encodes CDR1 LGHDT and CDR2 YNNKEL (reference sequence). V lost 7 bases to trimming and J lost 6 bases; unmatched junction nucleotides: 6. CDR3 nucleotides: TGTGCCAGCACCTCGACAGGGAGTAATTCACCCCTCCACTTT. Translating gives CASTSTGSNSPLHF.

This clonotype was seen only a few times. This chain connects TRBV3-1 to TRBJ1-2; D may be TRBD1 (6 bases). The CDR3 extends over 13 amino acids. The germline gives CDR1 LGHDT, CDR2 YNNKEL (reference sequence). V gave up 0 bases and J gave up 8 bases, with 10 bases separating them. The CDR3: CASSQEGARGYTF. The CDR3 nucleotides read TGTGCCAGCAGCCAAGAGGGGGCGCGGGGCTACACCTTC.

A few counts support this clonotype. CDR3 sequence reads: CASSLRESSVEQYF. The CDR3, as DNA: TGTGCCAGCAGCTTACGGGAGAGTTCGGTCGAGCAGTACTTC. The J gene is TRBJ2-7, the V gene TRBV7-9; D is possibly TRBD2 (6 bases). V lost 2 bases, J lost 6 bases, and 14 bases lay in between. CDR1 is SEHNR and CDR2 is FQNEAQ in the germline V gene (reference sequence). The CDR3 has 14 amino acids.

The sample holds a few counts of this clonotype. V is TRBV28 and J is TRBJ2-3, with D tentatively TRBD1 (5 bases). The CDR3 spans 14 residues. V was trimmed by 7 bases and J by 2 bases, leaving 13 bases between them. Looked up from germline, CDR1 is MDHEN and CDR2 is SYDVKM. CDR3 nucleotides: TGTGCCAGCACAGCAGGGCTTTCCACAGATACGCAGTATTTT. Translated: CASTAGLSTDTQYF.

This chain uses TRBV9 with TRBJ2-3; 9 bases fit TRBD2. The ends lost 4 bases at V and 6 bases at J; junction bases unmatched: 9. The CDR3 length is 15 residues. Germline CDR1 reads SGDLS; CDR2 reads YYNGEE. The CDR3 bases are TGTGCCAGCAGCCCTCTTGGCGGGAGGGCTGATACGCAGTATTTT. Amino acid sequence: CASSPLGGRADTQYF.

At least ten counts were recorded for this clonotype. This chain joins TRBV28 and TRBJ1-5, with 11 bases matching TRBD1. The CDR3 spans 15 residues. Germline V gene sequence: CDR1 MDHEN, CDR2 SYDVKM. V gave up 4 bases and J gave up 7 bases; unmatched junction bases: 6. The CDR3 DNA sequence: TGTGCCAGCAGTTCTGGACAGGGGGCCAGGCAGCCCCAGCATTTT. Translation: CASSSGQGARQPQHF.

This clonotype was found many times. The chain couples TRBV11-3 to TRBJ1-1; D perhaps matches TRBD1 (6 bases). CDR3 length: 16 amino acids. Germline lookup yields CDR1 SGHNT and CDR2 YENEEA. V lost 2 bases to trimming and J lost 7 bases, with 20 bases between them. The CDR3 region is CASSLFQGSLPNEAFF. The CDR3 DNA sequence: TGTGCCAGCAGCTTATTTCAGGGGTCCCTTCCTAATGAAGCTTTCTTT.

This clonotype was seen ten or more times. The chain combines TRBV7-2 with TRBJ1-5, with D possibly being TRBD1 (5 bases). The CDR3 consists of 15 residues. Germline values: CDR1 SGHTA, CDR2 FQGNSA. Trimming cost V 4 bases and J 3 bases, with 13 bases left between them. The CDR3 spells CASSSSRGVNQPQHF. Here the CDR3 DNA reads TGTGCCAGCAGCTCGTCGAGGGGCGTCAATCAGCCCCAGCATTTT.

This clonotype has a handful of counts. This chain uses TRBV24-1 with TRBJ2-5; D unresolved. The DNA end is a closer match to TRBJ2-1, so the J assignment may be wrong. Germline values: CDR1 KGHDR, CDR2 SFDVKD. This CDR3 spans 16 amino acids. This CDR3 reads CATSDPGSTLGNEQFF. The CDR3 coding sequence is TGTGCCACCAGTGACCCAGGCTCCACCCTCGGGAATGAGCAGTTCTTC.

This clonotype was counted at least ten times. The rearrangement joins TRBV13 to TRBJ1-2, with D unclear. The V gene's germline CDR1 is PRHDT and CDR2 FYEKMQ (reference sequence). The CDR3 is 12 residues long. V lost 5 bases and J 14 bases, leaving 18 bases between the germline ends. The CDR3 region has the DNA TGTGCCAGCAGCCTTGAAGGTACGGTGCGAACCTTC. This encodes CASSLEGTVRTF.

The rearrangement links TRBV5-1 to TRBJ2-1; TRBD2 aligns across 9 bases. This CDR3 is built from 14 residues. The germline gives CDR1 SGHRS, CDR2 YFSETQ. Trimming removed 2 bases from V and 8 bases from J; junction bases left unmatched: 5. CDR3 loop: CASSLAGGVDEQFF. CDR3 bases: TGCGCCAGCAGCTTAGCGGGAGGAGTAGATGAGCAGTTCTTC.

The CDR3 here is CASSPPLAGQGETQYF. The CDR3 DNA reads TGTGCCAGCAGCCCTCCCCTAGCGGGACAGGGGGAGACCCAGTACTTC. The chain combines TRBV27 with TRBJ2-3; maybe TRBD1 (10 bases). The J call is uncertain, as TRBJ2-5 better fits the DNA end. The CDR3 runs to 16 residues. Germline assignment: CDR1 MNHEY and CDR2 SMNVEV (reference sequence).

A note on this clonotype: One base separates it from a far larger clone, so it is likely a read error. The rearrangement links TRBV28 to TRBJ2-1; tentative D call: TRBD1 (6 bases). CDR3 length: 14 amino acids. Germline V lookup: CDR1 MDHEN, CDR2 SYDVKM. Trimming stripped 3 bases from V and 10 bases from J, with 16 bases between. Here the CDR3 DNA reads TGTGCCAGCAGTTTCCCAGGGGTCGGCTACGAGCAGTTCTTC. The encoded protein is CASSFPGVGYEQFF.